The 18 T cell receptor beta chains below all came from one sample that was sequenced in a study of Ad26.COV2.S vaccination and SARS-CoV-2 variants. Treatment: around 19 received Ad26.COV2.S at low or high dose, single or two shots; a few received placebo; per-sample allocation not given. Day 63 following the first vaccine or placebo injection was when the samples were taken. Data came from immunoSEQ multiplex PCR; TCRdb stores just in-frame clones and leaves some out. The top ten clones hold approximately 5% of a sample with 300,000 to 350,000 clones, roughly 91% of them seen once. The material sequenced was peripheral blood, taken in a trial of Ad26.COV2.S vaccine versus placebo. These receptors came from a person aged 18-60 years who received the Ad26.COV2.S COVID-19 vaccine or a placebo.

The chain recombines TRBV3-1 (or the pseudogene TRBV3-2) with TRBJ2-2; 11 nucleotides line up with TRBD1. The CDR3 spans 16 residues. Germline CDR1 reads LGHDT; CDR2 reads YNNKEL (reference sequence). V was pared by 4 bases and J by 5 bases, with 6 bases of the junction left unmatched. Here the CDR3 reads CASSPGTGGYTGELFF. The CDR3 coding sequence is TGTGCCAGCAGCCCGGGGACAGGGGGATATACCGGGGAGCTGTTTTTT.

The chain couples TRBV7-8 to TRBJ2-1; 7 nucleotides line up with TRBD1. Germline CDR1 SGHVS, CDR2 FQNEAQ. The CDR3 extends over 14 amino acids. V lost 5 bases, J lost 4 bases, and 5 bases stayed unmatched. The CDR3 DNA sequence: TGTGCCAGCAGCATTGGACAGGAATACAATGAGCAGTTCTTC. This gives the protein CASSIGQEYNEQFF. The full variable domain, with the rest looked up from reference TRBV7-8 and TRBJ2-1, is GAGVSQSPRYKVAKRGQDVALRCDPISGHVSLFWYQQALGQGPEFLTYFQNEAQLDKSGLPSDRFFAERPEGSVSTLKIQRTQQEDSAVYLCASSIGQEYNEQFFGPGTRLTVL.

The gene calls are TRBV6-1 and TRBJ1-5, with 7 bases identical to TRBD1. J gave up 0 bases and V 4 bases, and 6 bases lay outside the gene matches. The germline CDR1 and CDR2 sequences are MNHNS and SASEGT. The CDR3 consists of 16 residues. The CDR3 region is CASSAMTGYSNQPQHF. CDR3 nucleotide sequence: TGTGCCAGCAGTGCCATGACAGGGTATAGCAATCAGCCCCAGCATTTT.

Comment on this clone: At one boundary the junction diverges from the germline segment, which might be a read error. V is TRBV6-1 and J is TRBJ2-7, with D unclear. Germline assignment: CDR1 MNHNS and CDR2 SASEGT. The CDR3 extends over 13 amino acids. The CDR3 nucleotides are TGTGCCAGCAGTGAAGCGCCCTTTTTTAGCCCAAACTTC. Amino acid sequence: CASSEAPFFSPNF.

The V call is TRBV10-2, the J call TRBJ2-3; 8 nucleotides line up with TRBD2. Per the germline V gene, CDR1 is WSHSY and CDR2 is SAAADI. V lost 7 bases and J lost 4; bases outside the gene matches: 10. CDR3 length: 15 residues. The CDR3 DNA reads as TGCGCCAGCAAAGAAGGGCTAGCGGGTTCAGATACGCAGTATTTT. It yields the protein CASKEGLAGSDTQYF.

This sequence joins TRBV10-1 and TRBJ2-1, with D perhaps matching TRBD2 (6 bases). The CDR3 contains 13 residues. With 8 bases removed from V and 8 bases from J, the gap between germline ends came to 16 bases. Germline assignment: CDR1 WNHNN and CDR2 SYGVQD (reference sequence). The CDR3 here is CASGTGRIDEQFF. The CDR3 coding sequence is TGCGCCAGCGGAACGGGGAGGATCGATGAGCAGTTCTTC.

The V gene is TRBV27, the J gene TRBJ1-1; TRBD1 aligns across 8 bases. Per germline, CDR1 MNHEY and CDR2 SMNVEV (reference sequence). With 6 bases clipped from V and 6 bases from J, the junction kept 12 bases outside the gene matches. The CDR3 is made up of 15 amino acids. The CDR3 DNA is TGTGCCAGCAGCCCGACAGGGGAGGCTAGCCCTGAAGCTTTCTTT. This gives the protein CASSPTGEASPEAFF.

The chain employs TRBV19 and TRBJ2-1; D call uncertain. V was clipped by 5 bases and J by 5 bases, with 10 bases between them. CDR3 length: 13 residues. The germline gives CDR1 LNHDA, CDR2 SQIVND (reference sequence). The CDR3 sequence is CASSLSLDNEQFF. The CDR3 nucleotides read TGTGCCAGTAGTCTTAGTCTCGACAATGAGCAGTTCTTC. Using reference TRBV19 and TRBJ2-1 for the parts outside the CDR3, the full variable domain is DGGITQSPKYLFRKEGQNVTLSCEQNLNHDAMYWYRQDPGQGLRLIYYSQIVNDFQKGDIAEGYSVSREKKESFPLTVTSAQKNPTAFYLCASSLSLDNEQFFGPGTRLTVL.

This rearrangement joins TRBV4-2 to TRBJ1-1; 9 bases fit TRBD1. Trimming at V came to 4 bases and at J to 1 base, leaving 4 bases not matched to a gene. Germline V gene lookup returns CDR1 LGHNA and CDR2 YNFKEQ. The CDR3 covers 15 residues. The DNA for the CDR3 is TGTGCCAGCAGCCGACAGGGGGAAGGGAACACTGAAGCTTTCTTT. It specifies CASSRQGEGNTEAFF.

The V and J genes are TRBV18 and TRBJ2-7; D unresolved. The V end lost 2 bases, the J end lost 3 bases, and 5 bases lay between the germline ends. CDR3 size: 12 residues. The germline CDR1 and CDR2 sequences are KGHSH and LQKENI. The CDR3 sequence: CASSPGDYEQYF. CDR3 sequence (DNA): TGTGCCAGCTCACCAGGAGACTACGAGCAGTACTTC.

The V and J genes are TRBV3-1 (or the pseudogene TRBV3-2) and TRBJ2-2; D not certain. Germline V gene data show CDR1 as LGHDT and CDR2 as YNNKEL (reference sequence). V was clipped by 0 bases and J by 5 bases, with 13 bases between them. The CDR3 is 16 residues long. The CDR3 sequence: CASSQDSRVRTGELFF. The CDR3 bases are TGTGCCAGCAGCCAAGATAGTAGGGTTCGGACCGGGGAGCTGTTTTTT.

Comment on this clone: This sample also contains other DNA sequences that code for the same CDR3. This sequence joins TRBV5-1 and TRBJ1-3; possibly TRBD1 for D (6 bases). This CDR3 comprises 14 residues. V was cut by 4 bases and J by 4 bases, with 12 bases left in between. Germline values: CDR1 SGHRS, CDR2 YFSETQ. As DNA, the CDR3 is TGCGCCAGCAGCCCAGGACAGCTCGGAAACACCATATATTTT. This sequence encodes CASSPGQLGNTIYF.

The V call is TRBV5-5, the J call TRBJ1-2; D may be TRBD1 (5 bases). CDR1 is SGHKS, CDR2 YYEKEE, per germline (reference sequence). The CDR3 contains 17 residues. V was clipped by 4 bases and J by 0 bases, with 19 bases between them. The CDR3 nucleotides read TGTGCCAGCAGCCCCCAGGTGGGTTGGGGGGCTAACTATGGCTACACCTTC. Translation gives CASSPQVGWGANYGYTF.

The CDR3: CALGGARGADTQYF. The CDR3, as DNA: TGTGCCCTAGGAGGGGCCAGGGGGGCAGATACGCAGTATTTT. V and J are TRBV6-5 and TRBJ2-3; weak D call: TRBD1 (7 bases). The CDR3 is 14 amino acids. CDR1 MNHEY and CDR2 SVGAGI come from the germline V gene. With 11 bases removed from V and 4 bases from J, the gap between germline ends came to 19 bases.

The CDR3 nucleotides are TGTGCCAGCAGTTTTCGACTTAACTACGAGCAGTACTTC. Translating it yields CASSFRLNYEQYF. The genes are TRBV12-3 or TRBV12-4 and TRBJ2-7; D remains ambiguous. The CDR3 is 13 residues long. V was shortened by 3 bases and J by 3 bases, with 9 bases between the two germline ends.

DNA of the CDR3: TGCGCCAGCAGTGATGGGATCCGGACAGAGAACACCGGGGAGCTGTTTTTT. This translates into CASSDGIRTENTGELFF. The genes are TRBV10-1 and TRBJ2-2, with D possibly matching TRBD1 (6 bases). The CDR3 consists of 17 residues. The germline CDR1 and CDR2 sequences are WNHNN and SYGVQD (reference sequence). V was shortened by 3 bases and J by 1 base, with 15 bases between the two germline ends.

V is TRBV6-6 and J is TRBJ1-2, with no clear D. From germline, CDR1 is MNHNY and CDR2 SVGAGI (reference sequence). The length of the CDR3 is 12 residues. The V end was cut by 5 bases, the J end by 2 bases, with 6 bases between. The CDR3 sequence: CASSHPNYGYTF. The CDR3 nucleotides are TGTGCCAGCAGTCACCCAAACTATGGCTACACCTTC.

This clone was detected once. The V gene is TRBV2, the J gene TRBJ2-7, with D perhaps matching TRBD2 (5 bases). The CDR3 is 14 residues long. V was trimmed by 5 bases and J by 0 bases, leaving 11 bases between them. CDR1 and CDR2 (germline): SNHLY, FYNNEI. The DNA for the CDR3 is TGTGCCAGCAGTCGTAGCGTTTACTCCTACGAGCAGTACTTC. Its translation: CASSRSVYSYEQYF.